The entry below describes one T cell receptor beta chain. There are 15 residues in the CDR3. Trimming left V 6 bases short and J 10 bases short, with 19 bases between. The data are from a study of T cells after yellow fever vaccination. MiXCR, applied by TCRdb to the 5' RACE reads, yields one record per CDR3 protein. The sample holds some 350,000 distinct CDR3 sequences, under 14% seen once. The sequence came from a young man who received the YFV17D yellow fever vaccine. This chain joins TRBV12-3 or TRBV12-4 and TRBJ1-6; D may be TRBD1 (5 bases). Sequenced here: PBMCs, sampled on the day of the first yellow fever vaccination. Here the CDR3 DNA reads TGTGCCAGCAGCCGCGCCGGGACGAGAACCTCACCCCTCCACTTT. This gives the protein CASSRAGTRTSPLHF.